This T cell receptor beta chain was observed in a study of cytomegalovirus exposure and HLA in healthy donors. Overall study: Of the donors genotyped, several hundred in all, 75% to 85% fell in the Caucasian-associated ancestry cluster. Study conclusions and caveats: Most subjects had HLA-A and HLA-B alleles reportedly predicted accurately by TCR beta sequences. When analyzed later, a missense DCLRE1C variant was found to be linked to TCR beta V- and J-gene trimming.

In nominal health when sampled, donors likely had unrecorded immune exposures nonetheless. Primers: 60 Vbeta forward and 13 Jbeta reverse. This table comes from immunoSEQ multiplex PCR, and its TCRdb copy is limited to in-frame clones, with some not included. The top ten clones hold approximately 2.5% of a sample with about 270,000 clones, around 65% of them seen once. The CDR3 contains 15 residues. Germline CDR1 SGDLS, CDR2 YYNGEE. V was cut by 3 bases and J by 5 bases, with 17 bases left in between. This clone has just one count. Its target is unknown. This sequence was found in a female donor in good health and CMV-seronegative. The sequenced material came from PBMCs. The chain links TRBV9 to TRBJ1-1; D possibly corresponds to TRBD1 (6 bases). Written as DNA, the CDR3 is TGTGCCAGCAGCGGACAACCAGGGGTGAGGACTGAAGCTTTCTTT. Its protein product is CASSGQPGVRTEAFF.